Below, 18 T cell receptor beta chains from the same sample are listed, as sequenced in a study of blood T cell repertoires in COVID-19. The data were produced by immunoSEQ multiplex PCR, yet TCRdb's version contains in-frame clones alone and is incomplete. The sample yields 65,000 to 85,000 clones, about 80% seen once. The sample comprised peripheral blood. Receptor source: a man aged 50-60 years with active or convalescent COVID-19.

This chain links TRBV6-2 or TRBV6-3 with TRBJ2-1; D perhaps matches TRBD2 (6 bases). The germline V gene has CDR1 MNHEY and CDR2 SVGEGT. The CDR3 loop spans 19 amino acids. The V and J ends lost 2 bases and 0 bases respectively, with 20 bases between them. CDR3 in amino acids: CASSYRERGRSSSYNEQFF. The CDR3 DNA is TGTGCCAGCAGTTACCGAGAACGAGGGAGGTCCAGCTCCTACAATGAGCAGTTCTTC.

The chain's CDR3 is CASSLDRVATDTQYF. CDR3 sequence (DNA): TGTGCCAGCAGCTTAGATCGGGTAGCCACAGATACGCAGTATTTT. V usage is TRBV11-2 and J usage is TRBJ2-3; unclear D gene. CDR1 and CDR2 (germline): SGHAT, FQNNGV. This CDR3 has 15 amino acids. Trimming removed 0 bases at V and 2 bases at J, with 9 bases between.

J is TRBJ1-4 and V is TRBV11-2, with 8 bases identical to TRBD1. V lost 3 bases, J lost 6 bases, and 0 bases stayed unmatched. There are 13 residues in the CDR3. In germline, CDR1 is SGHAT, CDR2 FQNNGV. The CDR3 reads CASSLTGDEKLFF. The CDR3 region has the DNA TGTGCCAGCAGCTTGACAGGGGATGAAAAACTGTTTTTT. The entire variable domain, with the rest obtained from reference TRBV11-2 and TRBJ1-4, is as follows: EAGVAQSPRYKIIEKRQSVAFWCNPISGHATLYWYQQILGQGPKLLIQFQNNGVVDDSQLPKDRFSAERLKGVDSTLKIQPAKLEDSAVYLCASSLTGDEKLFFGSGTQLSVL.

This clone was seen only a few times. The rearrangement joins TRBV10-2 to TRBJ2-2; 7 positions match TRBD2. Germline V CDR1 and CDR2: WSHSY, SAAADI. With V trimmed by 6 bases and J by 5 bases, 9 bases remained unmatched. CDR3 size: 15 residues. The CDR3 loop is CASRVQRGGTGELFF. CDR3 nucleotides: TGCGCCAGCAGAGTCCAGCGGGGCGGGACCGGGGAGCTGTTTTTT.

The gene calls are TRBV5-4 and TRBJ1-2; possible D gene TRBD1, 6 bases. The V end lost 4 bases, the J end lost 4 bases, and 14 bases lay between the germline ends. The V gene's germline CDR1 is SGHNT and CDR2 YYREEE (reference sequence). The CDR3 spans 14 residues. CDR3 residues: CASSTTGTAYGYTF. The DNA of the CDR3 is TGTGCCAGCAGCACCACAGGGACGGCCTATGGCTACACCTTC.

V is TRBV1 and J is TRBJ2-7; TRBD2 was called by the table and not checked on the DNA. TRBV1 is designated a pseudogene. The CDR3 runs to 15 residues. CDR3 DNA sequence: TGCACCAGCAGCTTAGCTGGGACTAGCGGCTACGAGCAGTACTTC. This translates into CTSSLAGTSGYEQYF.

The genes are TRBV7-8 and TRBJ2-2; weak D call: TRBD2 (5 bases). CDR3 length: 14 residues. The V end lost 5 bases, the J end lost 5 bases, and 12 bases lay between the germline ends. CDR1 SGHVS and CDR2 FQNEAQ come from the germline V gene. The CDR3 loop is CASSLGLMTGELFF. The CDR3 nucleotides read TGTGCCAGCAGCCTAGGACTGATGACCGGGGAGCTGTTTTTT.

This chain connects TRBV15 to TRBJ2-5; 8 bases agree with TRBD2. Trimming took 1 base from V and 3 from J; bases not matched to a gene: 4. The CDR3 is 15 residues long. The germline V gene has CDR1 LNHNV and CDR2 YYDKDF (reference sequence). The CDR3 nucleotides are TGTGCCACCAGCAGAGGGGCGGGGGGAGAAGAGACCCAGTACTTC. This codes for CATSRGAGGEETQYF.

The gene calls are TRBV18 and TRBJ2-5; D may be TRBD2 (6 bases). This CDR3 has 14 residues. V was trimmed by 6 bases and J by 2 bases, leaving 13 bases between them. CDR1 and CDR2 (germline): KGHSH, LQKENI. CDR3 coding DNA: TGTGCCAGCTCCCCTAGGAGGGTACAAGAGACCCAGTACTTC. Protein: CASSPRRVQETQYF.

The chain joins TRBV6-5 to TRBJ1-4; 10 nucleotides match TRBD1. V dropped 7 bases and J dropped 6; count of bases not matched to a gene: 5. Germline V lookup: CDR1 MNHEY, CDR2 SVGAGI. The CDR3 extends over 14 amino acids. The CDR3 nucleotides read TGTGCCAGCAAGAGACAGGGGGCGCATGAAAAACTGTTTTTT. Encoded protein: CASKRQGAHEKLFF.

Only one count was recorded for this clone. The rearrangement links TRBV4-1 to TRBJ2-3; 10 bases agree with TRBD2. This CDR3 spans 19 amino acids. CDR1 is MGHRA, CDR2 YSYEKL, per germline. With 0 bases clipped from V and 0 bases from J, the junction kept 9 bases outside the gene matches. The CDR3 loop reads CASSQDNSGGPRSTDTQYF. The DNA of the CDR3 is TGCGCCAGCAGCCAAGATAATAGCGGGGGGCCCAGGAGCACAGATACGCAGTATTTT.

CDR3 nucleotides: TGTGCCAGCTTGACGGGACAGCATAACTATGGCTACACCTTC. Protein product: CASLTGQHNYGYTF. The chain uses TRBV2 and TRBJ1-2, with 7 bases identical to TRBD1. The CDR3 runs to 14 residues. Germline V gene sequence: CDR1 SNHLY, CDR2 FYNNEI. J lost 1 base, V lost 8 bases, and 7 bases had no gene match. Using reference TRBV2 and TRBJ1-2 for the parts outside the CDR3, the full variable domain is EPEVTQTPSHQVTQMGQEVILRCVPISNHLYFYWYRQILGQKVEFLVSFYNNEISEKSEIFDDQFSVERPDGSNFTLKIRSTKLEDSAMYFCASLTGQHNYGYTFGSGTRLTVV.

The chain combines TRBV30 with TRBJ1-1; possible D gene TRBD1, 5 bases. CDR1 GTSNPN and CDR2 SVGIG come from the germline V gene (reference sequence). CDR3 length equals 13 residues. Trimming shortened V by 4 bases and J by 5 bases, and 14 bases separated the two germline ends. This chain's CDR3 is CAWTPGGRTEAFF. The CDR3 DNA follows: TGTGCCTGGACCCCGGGGGGAAGGACTGAAGCTTTCTTT.

The chain has TRBV29-1 and TRBJ1-1; possibly TRBD1 for D (6 bases). V was clipped by 1 base and J by 5 bases, with 17 bases between them. Germline lookup yields CDR1 SQVTM and CDR2 ANQGSEA. The CDR3 is 15 amino acids. Written as DNA, the CDR3 is TGCAGCGTTGAAGCAGCTGACAGGAGCCGGACTGAAGCTTTCTTT. This codes for CSVEAADRSRTEAFF.

The chain joins TRBV6-5 to TRBJ1-2; possibly TRBD1 for D (6 bases). This CDR3 comprises 15 residues. The germline V gene encodes CDR1 MNHEY and CDR2 SVGAGI. The germline V and J ends were trimmed by 0 bases and 4 bases, with 12 bases remaining between them. CDR3: CASSYSLRGSYGYTF. CDR3 DNA sequence: TGTGCCAGCAGTTACTCGTTGAGGGGGAGCTATGGCTACACCTTC.

The genes are TRBV4-3 and TRBJ1-2; D perhaps matches TRBD1 (6 bases). CDR1 and CDR2 from the germline V gene are LGHNA and YSLEER. CDR3 length: 15 amino acids. Trimming removed 5 bases at V and 1 base at J, with 14 bases between. The CDR3 DNA is TGCGCCAGCAGCATGGGGGGGCCCCGTAACTATGGCTACACCTTC. Amino acid sequence: CASSMGGPRNYGYTF.

This rearrangement joins TRBV10-3 to TRBJ2-3; 9 nucleotides match TRBD2. The CDR3 sequence is 17 residues long. Unmatched junction bases numbered 13, after V lost 4 bases and J lost 5 bases. Germline CDR1 ENHRY, CDR2 SYGVKD. CDR3 loop: CAISGPLGGGAGDTQYF. The DNA of the CDR3 is TGTGCCATCAGTGGCCCACTAGGCGGGGGGGCGGGAGATACGCAGTATTTT.

The gene calls are TRBV6-5 and TRBJ1-3; D possibly corresponds to TRBD1 (5 bases). This CDR3 spans 14 amino acids. The V and J ends lost 4 bases and 0 bases respectively, with 7 bases between them. Germline V lookup: CDR1 MNHEY, CDR2 SVGAGI. The CDR3 DNA is TGTGCCAGCAGTTGGGACTTCTCTGGAAACACCATATATTTT. Amino acids: CASSWDFSGNTIYF.